These 12 T cell receptor beta chains were all obtained from the same sample, sequenced in a study of T cell responses to AZD1222 COVID-19 vaccine. Sequencing used immunoSEQ multiplex PCR; TCRdb keeps in-frame clones, though not all of them. The sample holds about 180,000 clones, more than 80% seen once. The specimen was peripheral blood, collected on day 0 of AZD1222 vaccination. The receptor source for this set is an adult in good health.

The V call is TRBV7-6, the J call TRBJ1-5; D is unclear. V was pared by 1 base and J by 7 bases, with 8 bases between. This CDR3 spans 13 amino acids. From germline, CDR1 is SGHVS and CDR2 FNYEAQ. This chain's CDR3 is CASSLGSEQPQHF. CDR3 nucleotides: TGTGCCAGCAGCTTAGGCTCGGAGCAGCCCCAGCATTTT.

The chain couples TRBV7-2 to TRBJ2-1; no definite D call. In germline, CDR1 is SGHTA, CDR2 FQGNSA. The ends were cut back, 5 bases at V and 1 base at J, with 12 bases in the middle. The CDR3 spans 15 residues. The CDR3 is CASSPLVTSYNEQFF. The CDR3 nucleotides read TGTGCCAGCAGCCCCCTAGTAACGTCCTACAATGAGCAGTTCTTC.

There are a few counts of this clone. This rearrangement joins TRBV6-5 to TRBJ2-3; D unresolved. V dropped 8 bases and J dropped 2 bases, with 8 bases sitting between them. In germline, CDR1 is MNHEY, CDR2 SVGAGI. The CDR3 is made up of 12 amino acids. CDR3 protein: CASRAPTDTQYF. The CDR3 DNA sequence: TGTGCCAGCCGGGCCCCCACAGATACGCAGTATTTT.

V gene TRBV13 combines with J gene TRBJ2-4; 10 nucleotides agree with TRBD2. CDR1 PRHDT and CDR2 FYEKMQ come from the germline V gene (reference sequence). The ends lost 3 bases at V and 9 bases at J; junction bases unmatched: 17. The CDR3 runs to 18 residues. The CDR3 DNA reads TGTGCCAGCAGCTTTGCCTCCAGCGGGAGGGCCAAGGAAGTCATTCAGTACTTC. It encodes CASSFASSGRAKEVIQYF.

The rearrangement links TRBV19 to TRBJ2-7, with 9 bases matching TRBD1. Losses at the gene ends were 5 bases for V and 2 bases for J; bases not matched to a gene: 4. This CDR3 contains 14 residues. CDR1 is LNHDA, CDR2 SQIVND, per germline (reference sequence). The CDR3 is CASSPGQGTYEQYF. For the CDR3, the DNA is TGTGCCAGTAGTCCGGGACAGGGAACCTACGAGCAGTACTTC.

The chain couples TRBV4-1 to TRBJ2-5, with TRBD2 matching over 13 bases. The CDR3 spans 16 residues. V lost 4 bases, J lost 5 bases, and 7 bases stayed unmatched. In germline, CDR1 is MGHRA, CDR2 YSYEKL. The CDR3 region has the DNA TGCGCCAGCAGCCCTCGACTAGCGGGAGGTCCGGAGACCCAGTACTTC. Its protein is CASSPRLAGGPETQYF.

This clone came up once. The genes are TRBV7-8 and TRBJ1-3; D possibly corresponds to TRBD1 (5 bases). CDR3 length equals 14 residues. V shed 4 bases and J shed 1 base, with 8 bases lying between them. Germline CDR1 SGHVS, CDR2 FQNEAQ. In nucleotides, the CDR3 is TGTGCCAGCAGCTACCAGGGTTCTGGAAACACCATATATTTT. It specifies CASSYQGSGNTIYF.

A word on this clone: At one end the junction does not follow the germline gene, possibly because of a read error. The gene calls are TRBV27 and TRBJ2-4; D is unclear. The CDR3 has 16 residues. Per germline, CDR1 MNHEY and CDR2 SMNVEV (reference sequence). CDR3 in amino acids: CASSPRAGRAQNIQYF. The CDR3 coding sequence is TGTGCCAGCAGCCCCCGGGCAGGAAGAGCCCAAAACATTCAGTACTTC.

V and J are TRBV13 and TRBJ2-1; 11 bases are a match to TRBD2. CDR1 and CDR2 from the germline V gene are PRHDT and FYEKMQ (reference sequence). The V gene end was trimmed by 3 bases and the J gene end by 9 bases; junction bases not matched to a gene: 7. This CDR3 spans 15 amino acids. This CDR3 is CASSLMTSGMIEQFF. DNA of the CDR3: TGTGCCAGCAGCTTGATGACTAGCGGGATGATTGAGCAGTTCTTC. The whole variable domain, filled in from reference TRBV13 and TRBJ2-1, reads AAGVIQSPRHLIKEKRETATLKCYPIPRHDTVYWYQQGPGQDPQFLISFYEKMQSDKGSIPDRFSAQQFSDYHSELNMSSLELGDSALYFCASSLMTSGMIEQFFGPGTRLTVL.

This sequence joins TRBV18 and TRBJ2-2, with TRBD2 identical over 9 bases. Germline assignment: CDR1 KGHSH and CDR2 LQKENI. V shed 5 bases, J shed 2 bases, and the junction held 6 bases outside the gene matches. The CDR3 covers 16 residues. As DNA, the CDR3 is TGTGCCAGCTCAGCGACTAGCGGTATAAACACCGGGGAGCTGTTTTTT. This translates into CASSATSGINTGELFF.

The J gene is TRBJ2-7, the V gene TRBV27; D gene uncertain. CDR3 length: 18 residues. Germline lookup yields CDR1 MNHEY and CDR2 SMNVEV (reference sequence). V lost 5 bases and J 0 bases, leaving 23 bases between the germline ends. This chain's CDR3 is CASSPITLKDPSSYEQYF. The CDR3 DNA sequence: TGTGCCAGCAGTCCTATTACCTTAAAAGACCCGAGCTCCTACGAGCAGTACTTC.

This chain uses TRBV5-5 with TRBJ2-2; 12 nucleotides line up with TRBD2. Unmatched junction bases numbered 9, after V lost 4 bases and J lost 5 bases. Germline V CDR1 and CDR2: SGHKS, YYEKEE (reference sequence). The CDR3 is 17 amino acids. The CDR3 coding sequence is TGTGCCAGCAGCGAGGGACTAGCGGGCTTAAGAACCGGGGAGCTGTTTTTT. It specifies CASSEGLAGLRTGELFF.